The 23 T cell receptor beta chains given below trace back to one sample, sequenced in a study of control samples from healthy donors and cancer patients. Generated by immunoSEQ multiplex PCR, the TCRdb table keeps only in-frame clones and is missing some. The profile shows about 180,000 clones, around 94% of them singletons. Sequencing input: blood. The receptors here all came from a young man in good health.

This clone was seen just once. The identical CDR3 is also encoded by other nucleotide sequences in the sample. The CDR3 nucleotides are TGCGCCAGCAGCTTAACAGGGGGCAATCAGCCCCAGCATTTT. Translation: CASSLTGGNQPQHF. This chain joins TRBV5-1 and TRBJ1-5; 7 nucleotides align to TRBD1. This CDR3 is 14 amino acids long. Looked up from germline, CDR1 is SGHRS and CDR2 is YFSETQ. The junction had 1 base not matched to a gene; V was cut back by 2 bases and J by 2 bases. The complete variable domain, with remaining parts taken from reference TRBV5-1 and TRBJ1-5, reads KAGVTQTPRYLIKTRGQQVTLSCSPISGHRSVSWYQQTPGQGLQFLFEYFSETQRNKGNFPGRFSGRQFSNSRSEMNVSTLELGDSALYLCASSLTGGNQPQHFGDGTRLSIL.

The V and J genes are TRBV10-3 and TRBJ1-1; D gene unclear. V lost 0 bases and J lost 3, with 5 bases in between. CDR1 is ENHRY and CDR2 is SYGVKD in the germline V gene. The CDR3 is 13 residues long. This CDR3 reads CAISESVDTEAFF. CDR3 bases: TGTGCCATCAGTGAGTCGGTGGACACTGAAGCTTTCTTT.

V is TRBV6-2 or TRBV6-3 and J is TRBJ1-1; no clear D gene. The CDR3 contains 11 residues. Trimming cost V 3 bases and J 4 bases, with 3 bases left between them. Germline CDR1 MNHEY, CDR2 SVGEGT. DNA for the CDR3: TGTGCCAGCAGTTATCCCACTGAAGCTTTCTTT. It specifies CASSYPTEAFF.

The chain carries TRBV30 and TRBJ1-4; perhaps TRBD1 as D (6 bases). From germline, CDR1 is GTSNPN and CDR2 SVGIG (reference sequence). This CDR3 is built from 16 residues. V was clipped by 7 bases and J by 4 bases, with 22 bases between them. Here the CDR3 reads CAFIRGGAGGNEKLFF. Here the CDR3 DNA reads TGTGCCTTTATCCGGGGGGGGGCCGGAGGTAATGAAAAACTGTTTTTT. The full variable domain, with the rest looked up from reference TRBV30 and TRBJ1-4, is SQTIHQWPATLVQPVGSPLSLECTVEGTSNPNLYWYRQAAGRGLQLLFYSVGIGQISSEVPQNLSASRPQDRQFILSSKKLLLSDSGFYLCAFIRGGAGGNEKLFFGSGTQLSVL.

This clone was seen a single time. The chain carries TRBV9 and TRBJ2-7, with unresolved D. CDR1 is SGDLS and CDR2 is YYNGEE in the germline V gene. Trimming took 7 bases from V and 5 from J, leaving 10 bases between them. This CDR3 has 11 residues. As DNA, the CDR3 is TGTGCCAGCGGAAGGTACCACGAGCAGTACTTC. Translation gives CASGRYHEQYF.

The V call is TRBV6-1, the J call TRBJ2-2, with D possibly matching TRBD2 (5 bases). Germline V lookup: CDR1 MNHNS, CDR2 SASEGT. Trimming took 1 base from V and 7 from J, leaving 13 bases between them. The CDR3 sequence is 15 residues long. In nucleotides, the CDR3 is TGTGCCAGCAGTGAAGGACTGTTAGGGAGCGGGGAGCTGTTTTTT. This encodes CASSEGLLGSGELFF.

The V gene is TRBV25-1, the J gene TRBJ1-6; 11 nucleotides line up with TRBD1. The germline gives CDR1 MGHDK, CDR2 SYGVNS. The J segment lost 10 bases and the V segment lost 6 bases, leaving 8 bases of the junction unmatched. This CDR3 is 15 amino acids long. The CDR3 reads CASRGRDRGGSPLHF. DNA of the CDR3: TGTGCCAGCAGGGGAAGGGACAGGGGGGGATCACCCCTCCACTTT.

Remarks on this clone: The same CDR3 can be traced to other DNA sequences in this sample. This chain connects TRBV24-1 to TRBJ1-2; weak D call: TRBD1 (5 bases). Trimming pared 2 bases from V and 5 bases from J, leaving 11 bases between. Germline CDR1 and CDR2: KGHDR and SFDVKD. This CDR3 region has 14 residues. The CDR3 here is CATSDSGTAYGYTF. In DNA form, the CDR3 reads TGTGCCACCAGTGATTCCGGGACGGCTTATGGCTACACCTTC.

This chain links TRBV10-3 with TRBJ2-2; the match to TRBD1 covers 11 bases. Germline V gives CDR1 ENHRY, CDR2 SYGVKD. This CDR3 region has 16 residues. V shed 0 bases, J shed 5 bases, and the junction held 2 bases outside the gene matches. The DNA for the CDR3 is TGTGCCATCAGTGAGTCGGACAGGGGGCCTACCGGGGAGCTGTTTTTT. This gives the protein CAISESDRGPTGELFF.

This CDR3 is CASSVDGNMNTEAFF. The CDR3 nucleotides read TGTGCCAGCAGCGTAGACGGGAATATGAACACTGAAGCTTTCTTT. This chain links TRBV9 with TRBJ1-1; the D is unclear. Germline CDR1 SGDLS, CDR2 YYNGEE. The germline V and J ends were trimmed by 0 bases and 0 bases, with 9 bases remaining between them. The CDR3 runs 15 residues.

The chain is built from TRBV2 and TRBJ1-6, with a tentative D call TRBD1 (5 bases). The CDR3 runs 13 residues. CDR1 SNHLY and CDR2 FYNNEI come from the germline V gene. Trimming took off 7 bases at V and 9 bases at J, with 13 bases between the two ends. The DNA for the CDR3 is TGTGCCAGCAACCCAACGGGGGTTTCACCCCTCCACTTT. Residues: CASNPTGVSPLHF.

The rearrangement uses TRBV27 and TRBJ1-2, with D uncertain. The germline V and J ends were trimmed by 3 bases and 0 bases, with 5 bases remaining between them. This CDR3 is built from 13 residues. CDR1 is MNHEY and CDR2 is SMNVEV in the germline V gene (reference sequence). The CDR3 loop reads CASSLTPNYGYTF. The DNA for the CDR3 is TGTGCCAGCAGTTTGACACCTAACTATGGCTACACCTTC.

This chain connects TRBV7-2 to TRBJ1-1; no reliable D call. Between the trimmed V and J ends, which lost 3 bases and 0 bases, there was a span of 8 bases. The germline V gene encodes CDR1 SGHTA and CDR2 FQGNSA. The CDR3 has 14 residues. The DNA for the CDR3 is TGTGCCAGCAGCTTTCCTGCGTTGAACACTGAAGCTTTCTTT. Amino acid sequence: CASSFPALNTEAFF.

This CDR3 is CASSSDGNSEAFF. In DNA form, the CDR3 reads TGTGCCAGCTCATCGGACGGAAACTCTGAAGCTTTCTTT. The genes are TRBV18 and TRBJ1-1, with D uncertain. Trimming cost V 5 bases and J 6 bases, with 13 bases left between them. The CDR3 runs to 13 residues. Per germline, CDR1 KGHSH and CDR2 LQKENI.

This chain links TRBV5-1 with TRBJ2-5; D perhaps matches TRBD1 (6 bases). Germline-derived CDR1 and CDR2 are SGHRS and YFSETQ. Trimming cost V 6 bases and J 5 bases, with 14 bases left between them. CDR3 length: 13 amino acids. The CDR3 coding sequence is TGCGCCAGCACCCTGGAGAGGGGGGAGACCCAGTACTTC. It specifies CASTLERGETQYF.

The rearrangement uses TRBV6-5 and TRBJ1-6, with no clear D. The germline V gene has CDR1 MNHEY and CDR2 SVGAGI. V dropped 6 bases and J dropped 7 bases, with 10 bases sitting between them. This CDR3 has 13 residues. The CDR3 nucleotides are TGTGCCAGCAGGGAGGACTTCAATTCACCCCTCCACTTT. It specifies CASREDFNSPLHF.

The CDR3 coding sequence is TGTGCCAGCAGCTTGGGCCAGGGGAGGCAAGAGACCCAGTACTTC. It is translated as CASSLGQGRQETQYF. The V gene is TRBV5-4, the J gene TRBJ2-5; D tentatively reads TRBD1 or TRBD2 (6 bases each). The germline V and J ends were trimmed by 0 bases and 2 bases, with 11 bases remaining between them. CDR3 size: 15 residues. From germline, CDR1 is SGHNT and CDR2 YYREEE (reference sequence).

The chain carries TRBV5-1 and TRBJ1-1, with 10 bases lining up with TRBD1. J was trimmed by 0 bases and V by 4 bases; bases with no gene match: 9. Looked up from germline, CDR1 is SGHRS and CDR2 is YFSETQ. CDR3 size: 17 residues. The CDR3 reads CASSPMTGGAMNTEAFF. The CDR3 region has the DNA TGCGCCAGCAGCCCGATGACAGGGGGCGCGATGAACACTGAAGCTTTCTTT.

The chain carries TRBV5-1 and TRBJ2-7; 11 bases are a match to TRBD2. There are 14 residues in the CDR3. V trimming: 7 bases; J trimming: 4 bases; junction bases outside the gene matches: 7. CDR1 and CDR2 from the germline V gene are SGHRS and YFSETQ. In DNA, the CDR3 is TGCGCCAGCTCGCCACTAGCGGGAGTTTACGAGCAGTACTTC. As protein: CASSPLAGVYEQYF.

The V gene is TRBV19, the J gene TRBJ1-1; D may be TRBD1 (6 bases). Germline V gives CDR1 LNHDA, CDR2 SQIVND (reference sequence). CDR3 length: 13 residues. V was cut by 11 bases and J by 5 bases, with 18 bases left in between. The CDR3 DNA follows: TGTGCCTCGAGCACGGGGGCGCGGACTGAAGCTTTCTTT. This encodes CASSTGARTEAFF. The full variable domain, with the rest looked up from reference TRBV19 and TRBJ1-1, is DGGITQSPKYLFRKEGQNVTLSCEQNLNHDAMYWYRQDPGQGLRLIYYSQIVNDFQKGDIAEGYSVSREKKESFPLTVTSAQKNPTAFYLCASSTGARTEAFFGQGTRLTVV.

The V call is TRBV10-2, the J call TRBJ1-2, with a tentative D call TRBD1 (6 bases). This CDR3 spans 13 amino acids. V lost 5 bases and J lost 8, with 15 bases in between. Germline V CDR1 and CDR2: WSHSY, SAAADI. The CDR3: CASSPGRQGGYTF. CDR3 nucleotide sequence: TGCGCCAGCAGTCCGGGACGGCAGGGGGGCTACACCTTC.

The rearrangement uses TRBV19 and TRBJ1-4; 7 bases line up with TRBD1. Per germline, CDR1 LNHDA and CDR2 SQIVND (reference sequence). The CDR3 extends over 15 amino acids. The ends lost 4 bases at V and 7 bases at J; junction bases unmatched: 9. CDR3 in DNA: TGTGCCAGTAGTAGTCGGGCAGGGGGAGGTGAAAAACTGTTTTTT. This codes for CASSSRAGGGEKLFF.

The CDR3 DNA reads as TGTGCCAGCTCACTGAGCACAGGGCTTCAAGAGACCCAGTACTTC. Its translation is CASSLSTGLQETQYF. V usage is TRBV18 and J usage is TRBJ2-5, with D perhaps matching TRBD1 (6 bases). CDR1 and CDR2 (germline): KGHSH, LQKENI. With 4 bases removed from V and 2 bases from J, the gap between germline ends came to 14 bases. There are 15 residues in the CDR3.